This T cell receptor (beta chain) was captured in a study of CD8 T cells in Susac syndrome. Study conclusions and caveats: Among active patients and in TEMRA cells, CD8+ clonal expansion in Susac reached its peak.

cDNA came from about 0.5 to 1 ug RNA primed by random hexamers. MiXCR, applied by TCRdb to the immunoSEQ multiplex PCR reads, yields one record per CDR3 protein. Among under 95,000 distinct CDR3 sequences listed, around 93% were seen once. Comments on this clonotype: The antigen is unknown.

This CDR3 comprises 13 residues. The germline CDR1 and CDR2 sequences are KGHDR and SFDVKD. J was trimmed by 8 bases and V by 11 bases; bases with no gene match: 4. The gene calls are TRBV24-1 and TRBJ2-1; 14 nucleotides align to TRBD2. This receptor was obtained from a human donor with Susac syndrome. Sequenced material: CD8+ T cells from PBMCs. The CDR3 here is CAIGTSGRDEQFF. CDR3 DNA: TGTGCCATCGGGACTAGCGGGAGAGATGAGCAGTTCTTC.